This T cell receptor beta chain appears in the sequencing data of a study of chemoradiotherapy in HPV16-positive cancers. Sequencing was performed with immunoSEQ multiplex PCR; in TCRdb, only in-frame clones are kept and a portion is missing. Among 15,000 or so clones, almost 90% were seen once, and the ten largest hold about 4%. Trimming pared 5 bases from V and 6 bases from J, leaving 14 bases between. Germline CDR1 SEHNR, CDR2 FQNEAQ (reference sequence). The CDR3 contains 14 residues. Repertoires were sampled repeatedly during chemoradiotherapy. This sequence joins TRBV7-9 and TRBJ1-3, with no clear D. The source of this sequence is a human donor with HPV-associated anogenital cancer. Sequenced material: blood, taken from a patient who underwent chemoradiotherapy. DNA of the CDR3: TGTGCCAGCAGCACCTTTGGGGTTCAAAACACCATATATTTT. The encoded protein is CASSTFGVQNTIYF.